This T cell receptor (beta chain) was identified during a study of blood T cell repertoires in COVID-19. Libraries were prepared by immunoSEQ multiplex PCR; TCRdb keeps only in-frame clonotypes and omits some of them. The table includes 130,000 to 150,000 clones, 80% detected once. Trimming pared 0 bases from V and 4 bases from J, leaving 10 bases between. Looked up from germline, CDR1 is SNHLY and CDR2 is FYNNEI. This CDR3 contains 15 residues. The chain has TRBV2 and TRBJ1-3; D not certain. This clonotype was sampled from a man in his 70s who had recovered from COVID-19. The material sequenced was peripheral blood. The CDR3 region has the DNA TGTGCCAGCAGTGAAGCGACTTTGTCGGGAAACACCATATATTTT. This translates into CASSEATLSGNTIYF.